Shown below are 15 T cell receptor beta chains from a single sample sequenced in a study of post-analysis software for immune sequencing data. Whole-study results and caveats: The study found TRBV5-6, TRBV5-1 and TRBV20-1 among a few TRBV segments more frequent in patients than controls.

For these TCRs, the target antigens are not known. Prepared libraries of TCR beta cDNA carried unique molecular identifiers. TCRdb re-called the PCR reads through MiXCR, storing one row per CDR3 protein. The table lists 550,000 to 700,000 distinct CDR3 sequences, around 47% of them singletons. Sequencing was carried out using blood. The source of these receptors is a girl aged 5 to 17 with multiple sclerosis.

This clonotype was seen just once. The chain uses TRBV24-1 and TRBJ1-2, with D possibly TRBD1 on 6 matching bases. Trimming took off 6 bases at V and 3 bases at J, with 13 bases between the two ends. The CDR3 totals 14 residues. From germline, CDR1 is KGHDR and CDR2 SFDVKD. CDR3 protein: CATSQEGDYYGYTF. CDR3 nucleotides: TGTGCCACCAGTCAAGAGGGGGATTACTATGGCTACACCTTC.

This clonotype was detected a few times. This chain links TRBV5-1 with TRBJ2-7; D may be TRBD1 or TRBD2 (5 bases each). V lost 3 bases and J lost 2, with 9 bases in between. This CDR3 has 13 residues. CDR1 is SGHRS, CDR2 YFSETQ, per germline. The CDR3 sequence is CASSWGRTYEQYF. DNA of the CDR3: TGCGCCAGCAGCTGGGGACGGACCTACGAGCAGTACTTC.

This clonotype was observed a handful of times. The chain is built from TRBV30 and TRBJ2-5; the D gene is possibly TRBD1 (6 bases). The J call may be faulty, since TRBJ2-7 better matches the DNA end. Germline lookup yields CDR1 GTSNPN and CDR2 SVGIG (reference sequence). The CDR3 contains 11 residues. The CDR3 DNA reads TGTGCCTGGAGGCAGGGGTACGAGCAGTACTTC. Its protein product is CAWRQGYEQYF.

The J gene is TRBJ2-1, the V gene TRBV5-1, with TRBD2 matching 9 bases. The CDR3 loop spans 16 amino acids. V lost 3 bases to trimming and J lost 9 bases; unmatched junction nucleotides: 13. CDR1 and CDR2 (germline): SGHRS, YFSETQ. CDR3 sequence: CASSSSSGNAFGEQFF. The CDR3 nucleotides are TGCGCCAGCAGCTCTTCTAGCGGGAACGCTTTCGGTGAGCAGTTCTTC.

The chain's CDR3 is CSASPGLFDGYTF. The CDR3 DNA reads as TGCAGTGCTAGCCCAGGCCTTTTCGATGGCTACACCTTC. This chain uses TRBV20-1 with TRBJ1-2; D not certain. Trimming shortened V by 3 bases and J by 6 bases, and 14 bases separated the two germline ends. The CDR3 spans 13 residues. The germline V gene has CDR1 DFQATT and CDR2 SNEGSKA (reference sequence).

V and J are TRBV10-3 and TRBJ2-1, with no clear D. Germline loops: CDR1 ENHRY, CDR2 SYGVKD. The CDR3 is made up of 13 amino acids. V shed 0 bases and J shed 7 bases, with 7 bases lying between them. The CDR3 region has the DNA TGTGCCATCAGTGAGTCGAACCAGAATGAGCAGTTCTTC. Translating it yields CAISESNQNEQFF.

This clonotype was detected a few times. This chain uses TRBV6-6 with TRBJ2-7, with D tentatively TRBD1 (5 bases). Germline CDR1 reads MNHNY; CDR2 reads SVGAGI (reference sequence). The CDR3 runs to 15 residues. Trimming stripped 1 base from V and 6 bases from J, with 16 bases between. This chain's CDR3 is CASSYLDILRSEQYF. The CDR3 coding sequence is TGTGCCAGCAGTTACTTGGACATTCTTCGAAGCGAGCAGTACTTC.

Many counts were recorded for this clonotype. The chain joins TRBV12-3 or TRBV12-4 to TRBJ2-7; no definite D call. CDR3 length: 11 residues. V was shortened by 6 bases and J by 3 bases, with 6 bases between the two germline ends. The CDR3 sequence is CASSSDYEQYF. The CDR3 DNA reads TGTGCCAGCAGCTCCGACTACGAGCAGTACTTC.

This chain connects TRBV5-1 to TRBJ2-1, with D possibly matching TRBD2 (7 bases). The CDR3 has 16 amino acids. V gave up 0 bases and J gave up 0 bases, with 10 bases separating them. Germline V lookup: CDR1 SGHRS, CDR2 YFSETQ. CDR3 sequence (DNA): TGCGCCAGCAGCTTGGGGGGGGGCAACTCCTACAATGAGCAGTTCTTC. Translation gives CASSLGGGNSYNEQFF.

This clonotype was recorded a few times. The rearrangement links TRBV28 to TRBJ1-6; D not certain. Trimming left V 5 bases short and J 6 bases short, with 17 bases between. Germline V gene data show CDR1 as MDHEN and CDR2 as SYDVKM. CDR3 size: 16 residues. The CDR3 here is CASSLSISSGNSPLHF. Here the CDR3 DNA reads TGTGCCAGCAGTCTGAGTATTTCCTCTGGTAATTCACCCCTCCACTTT.

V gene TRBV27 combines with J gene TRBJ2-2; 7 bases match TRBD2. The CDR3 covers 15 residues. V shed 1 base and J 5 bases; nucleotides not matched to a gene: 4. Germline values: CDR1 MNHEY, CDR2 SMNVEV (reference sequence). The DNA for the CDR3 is TGTGCCAGCAGTTTATACGGACTAGTAACCGGGGAGCTGTTTTTT. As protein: CASSLYGLVTGELFF.

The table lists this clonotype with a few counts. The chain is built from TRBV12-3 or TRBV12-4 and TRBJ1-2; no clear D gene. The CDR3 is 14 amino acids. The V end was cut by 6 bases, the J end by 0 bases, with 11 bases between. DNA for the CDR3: TGTGCCAGCAGCCCCCACGCGGCTAACTATGGCTACACCTTC. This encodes CASSPHAANYGYTF.

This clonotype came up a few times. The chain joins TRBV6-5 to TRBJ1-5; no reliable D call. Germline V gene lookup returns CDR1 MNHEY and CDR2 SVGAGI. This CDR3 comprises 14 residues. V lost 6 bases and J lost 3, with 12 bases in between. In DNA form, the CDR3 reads TGTGCCAGCAGCCCCTCGGGAAACAATCAGCCCCAGCATTTT. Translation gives CASSPSGNNQPQHF.

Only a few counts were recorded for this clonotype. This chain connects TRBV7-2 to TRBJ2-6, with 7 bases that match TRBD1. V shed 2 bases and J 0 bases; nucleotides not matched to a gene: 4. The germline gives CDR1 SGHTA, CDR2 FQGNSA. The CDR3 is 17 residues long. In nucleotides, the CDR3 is TGTGCCAGCAGCTTAACAGGGGCCATCTCTGGGGCCAACGTCCTGACTTTC. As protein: CASSLTGAISGANVLTF.

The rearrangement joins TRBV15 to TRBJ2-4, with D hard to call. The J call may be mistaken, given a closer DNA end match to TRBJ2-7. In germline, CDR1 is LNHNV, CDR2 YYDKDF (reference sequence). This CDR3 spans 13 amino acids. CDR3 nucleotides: TGTGCCACCAGCAGTGAACTCGCCTACGAGCAGTACTTC. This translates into CATSSELAYEQYF.